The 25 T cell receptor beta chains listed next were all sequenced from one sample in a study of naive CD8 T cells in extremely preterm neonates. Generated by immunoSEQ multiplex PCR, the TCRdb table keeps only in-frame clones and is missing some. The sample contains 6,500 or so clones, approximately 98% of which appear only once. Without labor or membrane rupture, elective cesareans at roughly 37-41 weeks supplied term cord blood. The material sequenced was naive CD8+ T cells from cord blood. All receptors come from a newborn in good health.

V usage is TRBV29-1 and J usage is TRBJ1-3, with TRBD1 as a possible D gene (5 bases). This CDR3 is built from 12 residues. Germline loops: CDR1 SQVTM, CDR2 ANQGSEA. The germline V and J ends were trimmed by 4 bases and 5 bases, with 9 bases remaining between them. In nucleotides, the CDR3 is TGCAGCGTTGCCACAGGCAGAAACACCATATATTTT. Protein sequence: CSVATGRNTIYF. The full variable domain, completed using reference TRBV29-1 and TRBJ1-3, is SAVISQKPSRDICQRGTSLTIQCQVDSQVTMMFWYRQQPGQSLTLIATANQGSEATYESGFVIDKFPISRPNLTFSTLTVSNMSPEDSSIYLCSVATGRNTIYFGEGSWLTVV.

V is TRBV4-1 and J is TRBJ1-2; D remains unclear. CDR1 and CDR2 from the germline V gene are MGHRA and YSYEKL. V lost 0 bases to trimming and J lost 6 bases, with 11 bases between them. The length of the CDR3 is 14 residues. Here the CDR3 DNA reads TGCGCCAGCAGCCAAGAGGGAGGGTGGAATGGCTACACCTTC. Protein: CASSQEGGWNGYTF.

The CDR3 loop is CASSVAGTSEETQYF. The CDR3 DNA follows: TGTGCCAGCAGCGTCGCCGGGACTAGCGAGGAGACCCAGTACTTC. V and J are TRBV9 and TRBJ2-5; 10 bases fit TRBD2. The CDR3 runs 15 residues. Germline trimming cut 2 bases from V and 5 bases from J; bases unmatched to any gene: 6. Germline V gives CDR1 SGDLS, CDR2 YYNGEE.

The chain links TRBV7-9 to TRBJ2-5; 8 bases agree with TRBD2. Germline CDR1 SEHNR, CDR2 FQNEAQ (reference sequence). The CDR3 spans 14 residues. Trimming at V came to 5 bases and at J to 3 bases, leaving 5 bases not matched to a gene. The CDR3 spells CASSPTLAEETQYF. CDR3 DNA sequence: TGTGCCAGCAGCCCAACACTAGCGGAAGAGACCCAGTACTTC. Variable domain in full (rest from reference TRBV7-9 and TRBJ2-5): DTGVSQNPRHKITKRGQNVTFRCDPISEHNRLYWYRQTLGQGPEFLTYFQNEAQLEKSRLLSDRFSAERPKGSFSTLEIQRTEQGDSAMYLCASSPTLAEETQYFGPGTRLLVL.

The CDR3 region has the DNA TGTGCCAGTAGTATAGCGGGCAGGGCCTACGAGCAGTACTTC. This translates into CASSIAGRAYEQYF. The V gene is TRBV19, the J gene TRBJ2-7; possibly TRBD1 for D (5 bases). Trimming took off 1 base at V and 2 bases at J, with 9 bases between the two ends. Germline V gene sequence: CDR1 LNHDA, CDR2 SQIVND (reference sequence). The CDR3 contains 14 residues.

CDR3 sequence (DNA): TGTGCCAGCAGCTTGGGTTCCACATATGGCTACACCTTC. It specifies CASSLGSTYGYTF. V gene TRBV5-6 combines with J gene TRBJ1-2; D is unclear. CDR1 SGHDT and CDR2 YYEEEE come from the germline V gene. With 0 bases removed from V and 5 bases from J, the gap between germline ends came to 8 bases. The CDR3 length is 13 residues.

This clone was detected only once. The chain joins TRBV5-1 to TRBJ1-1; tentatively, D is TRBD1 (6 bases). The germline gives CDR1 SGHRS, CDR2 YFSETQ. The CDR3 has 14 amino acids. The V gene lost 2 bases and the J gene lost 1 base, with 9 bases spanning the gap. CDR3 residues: CASSLSTGNTEAFF. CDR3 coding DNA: TGCGCCAGCAGCTTATCGACAGGGAACACTGAAGCTTTCTTT. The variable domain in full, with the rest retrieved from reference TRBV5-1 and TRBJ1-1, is KAGVTQTPRYLIKTRGQQVTLSCSPISGHRSVSWYQQTPGQGLQFLFEYFSETQRNKGNFPGRFSGRQFSNSRSEMNVSTLELGDSALYLCASSLSTGNTEAFFGQGTRLTVV.

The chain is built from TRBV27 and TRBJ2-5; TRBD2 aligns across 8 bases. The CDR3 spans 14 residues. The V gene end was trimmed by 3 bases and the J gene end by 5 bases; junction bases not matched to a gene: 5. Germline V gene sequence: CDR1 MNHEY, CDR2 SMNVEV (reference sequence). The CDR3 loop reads CASSFTSGGETQYF. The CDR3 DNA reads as TGTGCCAGCAGTTTCACCAGCGGGGGTGAGACCCAGTACTTC.

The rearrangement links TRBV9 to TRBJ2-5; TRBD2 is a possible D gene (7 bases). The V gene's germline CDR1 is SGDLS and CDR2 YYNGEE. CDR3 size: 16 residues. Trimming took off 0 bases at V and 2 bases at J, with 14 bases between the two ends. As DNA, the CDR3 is TGTGCCAGCAGCGTAGTAGGACTAGGGGGGCAAGAGACCCAGTACTTC. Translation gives CASSVVGLGGQETQYF.

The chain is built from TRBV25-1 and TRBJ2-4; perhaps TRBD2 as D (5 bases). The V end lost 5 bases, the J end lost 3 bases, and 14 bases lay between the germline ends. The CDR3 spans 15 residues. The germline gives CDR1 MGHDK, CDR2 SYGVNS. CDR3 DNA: TGTGCCAGCAGTCAGTGGGCCGGGGACAAAAACATTCAGTACTTC. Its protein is CASSQWAGDKNIQYF.

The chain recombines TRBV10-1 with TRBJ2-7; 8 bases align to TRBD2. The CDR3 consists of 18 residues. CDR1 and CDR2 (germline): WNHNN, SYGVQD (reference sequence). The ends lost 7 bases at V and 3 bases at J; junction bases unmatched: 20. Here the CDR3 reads CASNNDASGGTRLYEQYF. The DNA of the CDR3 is TGCGCCAGCAACAATGACGCAAGCGGCGGGACTAGGCTCTACGAGCAGTACTTC.

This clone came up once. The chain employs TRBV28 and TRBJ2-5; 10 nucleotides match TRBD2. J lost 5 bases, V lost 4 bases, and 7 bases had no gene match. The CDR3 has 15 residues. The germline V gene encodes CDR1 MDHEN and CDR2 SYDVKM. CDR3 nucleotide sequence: TGTGCCAGCAGTTCCGAGCGGGGGGGGAAGGAGACCCAGTACTTC. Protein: CASSSERGGKETQYF.

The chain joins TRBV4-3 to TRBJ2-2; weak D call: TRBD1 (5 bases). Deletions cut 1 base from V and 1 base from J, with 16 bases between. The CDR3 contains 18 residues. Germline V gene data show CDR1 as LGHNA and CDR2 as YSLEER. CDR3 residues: CASSQGTQEWVNTGELFF. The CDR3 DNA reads TGCGCCAGCAGCCAAGGGACACAGGAGTGGGTGAACACCGGGGAGCTGTTTTTT.

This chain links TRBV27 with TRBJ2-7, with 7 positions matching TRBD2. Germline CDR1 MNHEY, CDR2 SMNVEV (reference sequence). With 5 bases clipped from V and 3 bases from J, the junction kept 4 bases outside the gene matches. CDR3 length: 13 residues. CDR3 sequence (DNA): TGTGCCAGCAGTCCGAGCGGGGTCTACGAGCAGTACTTC. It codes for CASSPSGVYEQYF.

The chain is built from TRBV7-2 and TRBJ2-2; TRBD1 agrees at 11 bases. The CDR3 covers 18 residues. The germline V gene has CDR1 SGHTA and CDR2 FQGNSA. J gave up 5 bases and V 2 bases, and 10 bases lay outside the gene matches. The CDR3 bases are TGTGCCAGCAGCTTAAACGACGGGACAGGGGGTTTAACCGGGGAGCTGTTTTTT. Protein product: CASSLNDGTGGLTGELFF.

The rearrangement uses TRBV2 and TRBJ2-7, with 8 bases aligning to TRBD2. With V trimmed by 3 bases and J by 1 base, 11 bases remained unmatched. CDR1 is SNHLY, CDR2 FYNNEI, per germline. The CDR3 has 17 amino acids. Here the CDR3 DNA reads TGTGCCAGCAGTGACGGGGGCTTCAGCGGGAGATCCTACGAGCAGTACTTC. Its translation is CASSDGGFSGRSYEQYF.

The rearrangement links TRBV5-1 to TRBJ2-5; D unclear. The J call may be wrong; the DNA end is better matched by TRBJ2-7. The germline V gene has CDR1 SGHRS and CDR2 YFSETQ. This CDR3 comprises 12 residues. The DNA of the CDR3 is TGCGCCAGCAGCTTGGGGGGCTACGAGCAGTACTTC. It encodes CASSLGGYEQYF.

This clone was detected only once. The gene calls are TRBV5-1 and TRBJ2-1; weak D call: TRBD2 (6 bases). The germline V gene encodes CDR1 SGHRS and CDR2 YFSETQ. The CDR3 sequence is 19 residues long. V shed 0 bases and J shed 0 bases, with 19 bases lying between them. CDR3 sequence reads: CASSLVLVLGTYSYNEQFF. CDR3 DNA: TGCGCCAGCAGCTTGGTTCTAGTTCTCGGGACTTACTCCTACAATGAGCAGTTCTTC.

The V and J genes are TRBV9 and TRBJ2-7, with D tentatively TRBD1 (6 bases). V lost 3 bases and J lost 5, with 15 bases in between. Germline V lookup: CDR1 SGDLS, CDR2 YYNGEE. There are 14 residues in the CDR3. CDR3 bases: TGTGCCAGCAGCGCCCTTAGTTGGGGGCACGAGCAGTACTTC. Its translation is CASSALSWGHEQYF.

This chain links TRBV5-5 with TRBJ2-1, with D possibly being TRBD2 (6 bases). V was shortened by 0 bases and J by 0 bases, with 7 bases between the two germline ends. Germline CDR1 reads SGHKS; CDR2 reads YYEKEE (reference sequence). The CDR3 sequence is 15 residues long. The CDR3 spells CASSLVGSSYNEQFF. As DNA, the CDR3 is TGTGCCAGCAGCTTGGTCGGGAGCTCCTACAATGAGCAGTTCTTC.

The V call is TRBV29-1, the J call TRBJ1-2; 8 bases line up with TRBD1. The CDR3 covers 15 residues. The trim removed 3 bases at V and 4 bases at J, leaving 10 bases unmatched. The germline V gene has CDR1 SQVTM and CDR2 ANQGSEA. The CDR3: CSVDDGTGGIYGYTF. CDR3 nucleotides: TGCAGCGTTGACGACGGGACAGGCGGCATCTATGGCTACACCTTC. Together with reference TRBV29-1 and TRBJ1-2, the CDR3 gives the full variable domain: SAVISQKPSRDICQRGTSLTIQCQVDSQVTMMFWYRQQPGQSLTLIATANQGSEATYESGFVIDKFPISRPNLTFSTLTVSNMSPEDSSIYLCSVDDGTGGIYGYTFGSGTRLTVV.

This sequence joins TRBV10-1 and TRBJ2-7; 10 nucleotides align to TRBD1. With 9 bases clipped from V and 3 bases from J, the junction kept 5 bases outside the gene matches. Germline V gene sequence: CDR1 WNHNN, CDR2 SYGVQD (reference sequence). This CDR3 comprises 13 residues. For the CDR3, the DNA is TGCGCCAGGCAGGACAGGGGGGTCTACGAGCAGTACTTC. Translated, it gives CARQDRGVYEQYF.

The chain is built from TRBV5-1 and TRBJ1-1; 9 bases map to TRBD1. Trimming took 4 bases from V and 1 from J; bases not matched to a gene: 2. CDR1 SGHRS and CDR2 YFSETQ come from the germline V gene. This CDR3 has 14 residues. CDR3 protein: CASSGGQGNTEAFF. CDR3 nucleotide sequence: TGCGCCAGCAGCGGGGGACAGGGGAACACTGAAGCTTTCTTT.

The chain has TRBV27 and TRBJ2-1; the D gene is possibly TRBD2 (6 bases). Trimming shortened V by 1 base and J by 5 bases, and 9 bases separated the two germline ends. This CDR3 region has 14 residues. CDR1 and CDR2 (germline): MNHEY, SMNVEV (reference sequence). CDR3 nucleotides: TGTGCCAGCAGTTTATGGACGGGGGACAATGAGCAGTTCTTC. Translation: CASSLWTGDNEQFF.

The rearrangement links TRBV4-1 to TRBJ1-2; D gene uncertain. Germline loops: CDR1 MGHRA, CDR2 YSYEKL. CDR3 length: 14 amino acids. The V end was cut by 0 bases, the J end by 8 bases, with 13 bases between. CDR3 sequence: CASSQDEGAGGYTF. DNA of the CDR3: TGCGCCAGCAGCCAAGATGAGGGTGCTGGAGGCTACACCTTC.